The next 12 T cell receptor beta chains were all read from a single sample in a study of T cell repertoires in cytomegalovirus infection. No antigen is known for these receptors. TCRdb fed the reads into MiXCR, producing one record per CDR3 protein. The sample includes some 920,000 distinct CDR3 sequences, roughly 31% of them seen just once. The sample consisted of cultured CD8+ T cells from PBMCs, taken from culture after CMV antigen stimulation. All receptors come from a human donor in good health (CMV status not recorded). Some clones in this sample may be carry-over from other donors' samples.

This chain links TRBV7-6 with TRBJ1-2; perhaps TRBD1 as D (6 bases). Between the trimmed V and J ends, which lost 6 bases and 10 bases, there was a span of 15 bases. The germline V gene encodes CDR1 SGHVS and CDR2 FNYEAQ. The CDR3 is made up of 12 amino acids. For the CDR3, the DNA is TGTGCCAGCAGTCCAATAAACAGGGACTACACCTTC. Encoded protein: CASSPINRDYTF.

This clonotype was counted between two and nine times. This chain connects TRBV15 to TRBJ2-7; D remains unclear. The CDR3 loop spans 14 amino acids. Deletions cut 1 base from V and 2 bases from J, with 9 bases between. Germline assignment: CDR1 LNHNV and CDR2 YYDKDF (reference sequence). CDR3 sequence reads: CATSRGVYPYEQYF. In DNA, the CDR3 is TGTGCCACCAGCAGAGGCGTATACCCCTACGAGCAGTACTTC.

This chain uses TRBV7-4 with TRBJ2-3; 8 nucleotides match TRBD2. The CDR3 length is 16 residues. The V segment lost 5 bases and the J segment 4 bases; nucleotides outside the gene matches: 11. CDR1 and CDR2 from the germline V gene are SGHVT and SQSDAQ. CDR3 sequence reads: CASSLGAGGRADTQYF. In nucleotides, the CDR3 is TGTGCCAGCAGCCTAGGGGCGGGGGGTCGCGCAGATACGCAGTATTTT.

In this sample, this clonotype turned up a few times. This chain uses TRBV29-1 with TRBJ2-2; no clear D gene. Trimming removed 6 bases at V and 0 bases at J, with 8 bases between. CDR1 is SQVTM and CDR2 is ANQGSEA in the germline V gene. The CDR3 length is 13 residues. DNA of the CDR3: TGCAGCGTGGAGACCGCGAACACCGGGGAGCTGTTTTTT. Protein: CSVETANTGELFF.

Many counts were recorded for this clonotype. V usage is TRBV7-2 and J usage is TRBJ1-2; D is perhaps TRBD1 (6 bases). This CDR3 spans 16 amino acids. Trimming took off 4 bases at V and 7 bases at J, with 22 bases between the two ends. Looked up from germline, CDR1 is SGHTA and CDR2 is FQGNSA. CDR3 residues: CASSSERGGLSVGYTF. CDR3 in DNA: TGTGCCAGCAGCTCCGAACGGGGGGGCCTTTCCGTTGGCTACACCTTC.

The table lists this clonotype with a few counts. This CDR3 reads CASSLGKGGETQYF. In DNA, the CDR3 is TGTGCCAGCAGTTTAGGAAAAGGGGGGGAGACCCAGTACTTC. The chain employs TRBV27 and TRBJ2-5; D may be TRBD1 or TRBD2 (6 bases each). The germline V and J ends were trimmed by 2 bases and 5 bases, with 12 bases remaining between them. The CDR3 covers 14 residues. Per germline, CDR1 MNHEY and CDR2 SMNVEV (reference sequence).

There are many counts of this clonotype. The CDR3 loop reads CASSPGGVPQHF. The CDR3 bases are TGTGCCAGCAGCCCAGGCGGTGTGCCCCAGCATTTT. V gene TRBV7-9 combines with J gene TRBJ1-5; D gene unclear. V was trimmed by 5 bases and J by 9 bases, leaving 11 bases between them. Germline V gene lookup returns CDR1 SEHNR and CDR2 FQNEAQ (reference sequence). This CDR3 spans 12 amino acids.

This clonotype appeared many times. The rearrangement joins TRBV7-8 to TRBJ2-7, with 11 bases lining up with TRBD2. V shed 0 bases and J 7 bases; nucleotides not matched to a gene: 5. The germline V gene has CDR1 SGHVS and CDR2 FQNEAQ. The CDR3 spans 15 residues. The CDR3 DNA is TGTGCCAGCAGCTTAGCAACTAGCGGGGGCCCGGAGCAGTACTTC. It encodes CASSLATSGGPEQYF.

The J gene is TRBJ2-5, the V gene TRBV27; 11 positions agree with TRBD2. V shed 5 bases and J 5 bases; nucleotides not matched to a gene: 7. The CDR3 runs to 15 residues. CDR1 and CDR2 from the germline V gene are MNHEY and SMNVEV (reference sequence). The DNA of the CDR3 is TGTGCCAGCAGTCCCTTTAGCGGGGGGGGGGAGACCCAGTACTTC. The encoded protein is CASSPFSGGGETQYF.

The chain combines TRBV12-3 or TRBV12-4 with TRBJ1-4; no reliable D call. The CDR3 sequence is 15 residues long. Trimming stripped 3 bases from V and 7 bases from J, with 15 bases between. CDR3 nucleotides: TGTGCCAGCAGTTTTGTACCCCACGGAGGTGAAAAACTGTTTTTT. This translates into CASSFVPHGGEKLFF.

The chain has TRBV10-3 and TRBJ2-6, with D unresolved. V was pared by 1 base and J by 0 bases, with 4 bases between. The CDR3 contains 15 residues. CDR1 and CDR2 from the germline V gene are ENHRY and SYGVKD. The CDR3 region is CAISEWDSGANVLTF. CDR3 coding DNA: TGTGCCATCAGTGAGTGGGACTCTGGGGCCAACGTCCTGACTTTC.

The chain recombines TRBV6-1 with TRBJ1-4, with D uncertain. The CDR3 spans 14 residues. CDR1 and CDR2 from the germline V gene are MNHNS and SASEGT. Between the trimmed V and J ends, which lost 3 bases and 6 bases, there was a span of 11 bases. The CDR3 region is CASSEYSRDEKLFF. CDR3 sequence (DNA): TGTGCCAGCAGTGAGTATAGTCGGGATGAAAAACTGTTTTTT.